A single sample is the source of the 13 T cell receptor beta chains below, sequenced in a study of blood T cells in healthy people across ages (dated by TCRdb to about 2015). The receptor library was made with 5' RACE. Sequencing was performed on an Illumina HiSeq 2500. A second PCR of about 6 to 12 cycles was run with a J-beta primer mix and a sample-barcoded 5' primer. TCRdb redid the processing of the public reads, applying fastp at Q25 and MiXCR, and retained in-frame beta chains. Under each unique CDR3 protein, matching rows form one entry showing the most common genes and DNA. The sample table records 1.5 million to 2 million distinct CDR3 sequences; 28% of these occur just once. Together, the top ten hold less than 9.5% of the sample. Sequenced material: blood. The source of these receptors is a woman aged 25-40 years in good health.

The J gene is TRBJ2-5, the V gene TRBV10-3; D remains ambiguous. The CDR3 contains 11 residues. In germline, CDR1 is ENHRY, CDR2 SYGVKD. V was shortened by 6 bases and J by 1 base, with 3 bases between the two germline ends. Here the CDR3 DNA reads TGTGCCATCAGGAGCCAAGAGACCCAGTACTTC. The encoded protein is CAIRSQETQYF.

As concerns this clonotype: The junction departs from the called germline gene at one end, perhaps through a read error. This CDR3 reads CSARDPVNTGEPFF. The CDR3 DNA follows: TGCAGCGCAAGGGACCCGGTCAACACCGGGGAGCCGTTTTTT. The rearrangement links TRBV29-1 to TRBJ2-2; tentatively, D is TRBD1 or TRBD2 (5 bases each). Germline CDR1 reads SQVTM; CDR2 reads ANQGSEA. This CDR3 region has 14 residues.

This clonotype was counted between two and nine times. The chain has TRBV5-1 and TRBJ2-7; 10 nucleotides match TRBD1. The ends lost 2 bases at V and 5 bases at J; junction bases unmatched: 7. This CDR3 comprises 15 residues. From germline, CDR1 is SGHRS and CDR2 YFSETQ. The CDR3: CASSFTGTGVDEQYF. For the CDR3, the DNA is TGCGCCAGCAGCTTTACTGGGACAGGGGTCGACGAGCAGTACTTC.

The chain has TRBV28 and TRBJ2-1; D unclear. Germline CDR1 and CDR2: MDHEN and SYDVKM. Between the trimmed V and J ends, which lost 3 bases and 4 bases, there was a span of 7 bases. This CDR3 is built from 13 residues. The CDR3 DNA follows: TGTGCCAGCAGTTTCCCGGTTTACAATGAGCAGTTCTTC. Amino acids: CASSFPVYNEQFF.

In this sample, this clonotype turned up a few times. The chain is built from TRBV9 and TRBJ1-2; D is possibly TRBD1 (6 bases). The germline V and J ends were trimmed by 3 bases and 0 bases, with 9 bases remaining between them. The CDR3 runs to 14 residues. The germline V gene encodes CDR1 SGDLS and CDR2 YYNGEE. The CDR3: CASSGRDTNYGYTF. The DNA of the CDR3 is TGTGCCAGCAGCGGGCGGGACACTAACTATGGCTACACCTTC.

This clonotype was observed at least ten times. The V and J genes are TRBV6-5 and TRBJ2-1; D unresolved. Trimming took off 4 bases at V and 2 bases at J, with 9 bases between the two ends. The CDR3 covers 14 residues. Per the germline V gene, CDR1 is MNHEY and CDR2 is SVGAGI. CDR3 bases: TGTGCCAGCAGTTCCCCGTGGGCCTACAATGAGCAGTTCTTC. It translates to CASSSPWAYNEQFF.

Turning to this clonotype: The junction departs from the called germline gene at one end, perhaps through a read error. This chain joins TRBV11-3 and TRBJ2-1; 8 nucleotides line up with TRBD2. This CDR3 comprises 15 residues. In germline, CDR1 is SGHNT, CDR2 YENEEA. The CDR3 region has the DNA TGTGTCAGCAGCTTGGGGGCGGGAGGATACAATGAGCAGTTCTTC. Translated: CVSSLGAGGYNEQFF.

This clonotype showed up just a few times. The chain carries TRBV7-9 and TRBJ1-2; D is possibly TRBD1 (5 bases). V was cut by 4 bases and J by 4 bases, with 16 bases left in between. This CDR3 has 15 amino acids. In germline, CDR1 is SEHNR, CDR2 FQNEAQ (reference sequence). For the CDR3, the DNA is TGTGCCAGCAGCTACGGCGGAGGGGATACCTATGGCTACACCTTC. Its protein is CASSYGGGDTYGYTF.

This clonotype was found many times. The V and J genes are TRBV7-2 and TRBJ1-2; 7 positions match TRBD1. The V gene end was trimmed by 2 bases and the J gene end by 4 bases; junction bases not matched to a gene: 4. CDR3 length: 14 amino acids. Germline V lookup: CDR1 SGHTA, CDR2 FQGNSA. The CDR3 coding sequence is TGTGCCAGCAGCTTAAATCAGGGGGGCTATGGCTACACCTTC. It encodes CASSLNQGGYGYTF.

This clonotype has a count of ten or more. The chain is built from TRBV5-1 and TRBJ1-1; 9 nucleotides line up with TRBD1. The CDR3 runs 18 residues. V shed 0 bases, J shed 4 bases, and the junction held 13 bases outside the gene matches. Germline CDR1 is SGHRS and CDR2 is YFSETQ. The chain's CDR3 is CASSLGAGTGRRSTEAFF. CDR3 DNA: TGCGCCAGCAGCTTGGGGGCCGGGACAGGGAGGAGGAGCACTGAAGCTTTCTTT. The whole variable domain, remainder taken from reference TRBV5-1 and TRBJ1-1, is KAGVTQTPRYLIKTRGQQVTLSCSPISGHRSVSWYQQTPGQGLQFLFEYFSETQRNKGNFPGRFSGRQFSNSRSEMNVSTLELGDSALYLCASSLGAGTGRRSTEAFFGQGTRLTVV.

This clonotype showed up just a few times. With a much larger clone just one base away, this may be a read error. The chain combines TRBV12-3 or TRBV12-4 with TRBJ2-1; 7 bases match TRBD1. CDR3 length equals 14 residues. V dropped 6 bases and J dropped 13; count of bases not matched to a gene: 15. The CDR3 DNA sequence: TGTGCCAGCAGCCCCGACAGGGCCAAAGAGACCCAGTTCTTC. This sequence encodes CASSPDRAKETQFF.

As regards this clonotype: It may be a read error: a sequence one base away is much more abundant. V gene TRBV5-6 combines with J gene TRBJ2-1; no reliable D call. The germline V gene encodes CDR1 SGHDT and CDR2 YYEEEE. The CDR3 consists of 14 residues. For the CDR3, the DNA is TGTGCCAGCAGCTGGGGTCAGGTCTACGATGAGCAGTTCTTC. The encoded protein is CASSWGQVYDEQFF.

This clonotype was detected a few times. The genes are TRBV4-1 and TRBJ2-7; the D gene is possibly TRBD2 (5 bases). The V gene's germline CDR1 is MGHRA and CDR2 YSYEKL. There are 17 residues in the CDR3. Trimming left V 2 bases short and J 0 bases short, with 17 bases between. Here the CDR3 reads CASSQQTAGLVSYEQYF. The CDR3 DNA follows: TGCGCCAGCAGCCAACAAACGGCCGGACTCGTCTCCTACGAGCAGTACTTC.